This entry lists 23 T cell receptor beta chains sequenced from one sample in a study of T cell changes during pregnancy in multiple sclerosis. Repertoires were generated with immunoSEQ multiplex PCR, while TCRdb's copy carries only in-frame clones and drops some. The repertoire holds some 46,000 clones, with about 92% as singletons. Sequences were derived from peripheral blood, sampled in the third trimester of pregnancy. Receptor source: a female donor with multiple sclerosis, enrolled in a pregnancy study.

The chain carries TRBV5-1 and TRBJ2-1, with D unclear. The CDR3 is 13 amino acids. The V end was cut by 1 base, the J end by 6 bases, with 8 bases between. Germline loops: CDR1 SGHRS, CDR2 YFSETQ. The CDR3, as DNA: TGCGCCAGCAGCTTGAGTAGCACCAATGAGCAGTTCTTC. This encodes CASSLSSTNEQFF.

CDR3 DNA: TGTGCTAGTGGTTTGGTTATTGGGGCTAGCGGAACCTACAATGAGCAGTTCTTC. The encoded protein is CASGLVIGASGTYNEQFF. V gene TRBV12-5 combines with J gene TRBJ2-1, with 7 positions matching TRBD2. Germline loops: CDR1 LGHNT, CDR2 FRNRAP. V dropped 0 bases and J dropped 2; count of bases not matched to a gene: 10. This CDR3 is 18 amino acids long.

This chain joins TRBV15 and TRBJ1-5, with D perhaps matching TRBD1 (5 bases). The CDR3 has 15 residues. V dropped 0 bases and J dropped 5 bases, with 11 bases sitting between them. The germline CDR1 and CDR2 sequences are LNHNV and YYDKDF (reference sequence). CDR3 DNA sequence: TGTGCCACCAGCAGAGATGGGGGGTTTGATCAGCCCCAGCATTTT. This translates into CATSRDGGFDQPQHF.

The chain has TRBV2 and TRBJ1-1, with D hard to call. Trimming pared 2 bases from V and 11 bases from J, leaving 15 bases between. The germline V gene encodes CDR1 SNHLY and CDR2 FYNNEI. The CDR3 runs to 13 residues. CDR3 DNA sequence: TGTGCCAGCAGTGAACGCGGAGGACGCGGGGCTTTCTTT. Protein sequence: CASSERGGRGAFF.

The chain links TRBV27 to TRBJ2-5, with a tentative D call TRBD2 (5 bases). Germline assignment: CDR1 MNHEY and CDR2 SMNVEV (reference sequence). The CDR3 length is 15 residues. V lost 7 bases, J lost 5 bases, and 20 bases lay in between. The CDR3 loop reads CASKTASSSAETQYF. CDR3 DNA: TGTGCCAGCAAAACGGCTAGCTCGTCGGCGGAGACCCAGTACTTC.

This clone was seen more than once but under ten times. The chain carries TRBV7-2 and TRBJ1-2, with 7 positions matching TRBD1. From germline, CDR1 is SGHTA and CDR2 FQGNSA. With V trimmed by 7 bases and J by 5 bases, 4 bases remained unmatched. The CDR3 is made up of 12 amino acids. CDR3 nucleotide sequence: TGTGCCAGCACCGGGACAGCTTATGGCTACACCTTC. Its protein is CASTGTAYGYTF.

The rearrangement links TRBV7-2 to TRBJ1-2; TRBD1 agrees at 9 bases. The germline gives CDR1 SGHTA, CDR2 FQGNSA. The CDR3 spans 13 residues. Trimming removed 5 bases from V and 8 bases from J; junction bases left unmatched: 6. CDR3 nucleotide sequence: TGTGCCAGCAGCCTCCGGGACAGGGACGGCTACACCTTC. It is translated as CASSLRDRDGYTF. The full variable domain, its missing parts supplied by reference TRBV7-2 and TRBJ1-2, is GAGVSQSPSNKVTEKGKDVELRCDPISGHTALYWYRQSLGQGLEFLIYFQGNSAPDKSGLPSDRFSAERTGGSVSTLTIQRTQQEDSAVYLCASSLRDRDGYTFGSGTRLTVV.

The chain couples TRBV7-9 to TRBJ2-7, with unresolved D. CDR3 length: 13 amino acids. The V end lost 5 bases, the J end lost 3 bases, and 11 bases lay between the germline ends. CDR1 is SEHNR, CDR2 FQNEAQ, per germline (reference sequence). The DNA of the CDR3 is TGTGCCAGCAGCGACTTGACTGGCTACGAGCAGTACTTC. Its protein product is CASSDLTGYEQYF.

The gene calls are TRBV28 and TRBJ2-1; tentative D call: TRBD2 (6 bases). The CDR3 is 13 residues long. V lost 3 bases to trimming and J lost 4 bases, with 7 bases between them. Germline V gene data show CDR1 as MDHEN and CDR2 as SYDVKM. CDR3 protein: CASSLAGYNEQFF. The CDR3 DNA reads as TGTGCCAGCAGTTTGGCGGGGTACAATGAGCAGTTCTTC.

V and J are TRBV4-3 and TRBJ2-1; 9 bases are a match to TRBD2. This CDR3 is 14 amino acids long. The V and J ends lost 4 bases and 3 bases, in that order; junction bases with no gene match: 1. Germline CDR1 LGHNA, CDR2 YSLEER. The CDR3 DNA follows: TGCGCCAGCAGCCTAGCGGGGGACTACAATGAGCAGTTCTTC. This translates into CASSLAGDYNEQFF.

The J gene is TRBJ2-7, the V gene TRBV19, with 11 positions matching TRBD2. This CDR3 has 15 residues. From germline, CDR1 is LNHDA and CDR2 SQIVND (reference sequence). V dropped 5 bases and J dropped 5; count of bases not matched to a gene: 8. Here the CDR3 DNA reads TGTGCCAGTAGTCCACACGTAGCGGGAGGGGACGAGCAGTACTTC. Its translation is CASSPHVAGGDEQYF.

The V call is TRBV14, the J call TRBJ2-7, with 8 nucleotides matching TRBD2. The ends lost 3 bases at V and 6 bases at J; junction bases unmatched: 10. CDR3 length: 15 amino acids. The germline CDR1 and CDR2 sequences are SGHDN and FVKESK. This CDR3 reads CASSHRAGAGSEQYF. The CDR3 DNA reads TGTGCCAGCAGCCACCGAGCGGGGGCGGGTTCCGAGCAGTACTTC.

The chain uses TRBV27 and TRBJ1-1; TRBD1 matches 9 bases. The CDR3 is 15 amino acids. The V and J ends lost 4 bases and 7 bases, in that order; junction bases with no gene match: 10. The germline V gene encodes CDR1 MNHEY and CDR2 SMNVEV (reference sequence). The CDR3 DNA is TGTGCCAGCAGTTGGACAGGGGACGGAGTAGTTGAAGCTTTCTTT. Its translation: CASSWTGDGVVEAFF.

The CDR3 is CATRQGGTEAFF. Written as DNA, the CDR3 is TGTGCCACCCGACAGGGGGGGACTGAAGCTTTCTTT. The J gene is TRBJ1-1, the V gene TRBV6-1; 9 bases map to TRBD1. This CDR3 has 12 amino acids. CDR1 MNHNS and CDR2 SASEGT come from the germline V gene. V was pared by 10 bases and J by 5 bases, with 5 bases of the junction left unmatched.

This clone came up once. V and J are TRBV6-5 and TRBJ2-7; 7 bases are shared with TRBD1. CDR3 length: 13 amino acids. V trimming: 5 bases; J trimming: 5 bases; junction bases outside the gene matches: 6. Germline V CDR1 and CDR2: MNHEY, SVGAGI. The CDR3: CASSDRVSNEQYF. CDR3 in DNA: TGTGCCAGCAGTGACAGGGTTTCCAACGAGCAGTACTTC.

CDR3 sequence (DNA): TGTGCCAGTAGTATAACAGGGACCCCGCGAGATACGCAGTATTTT. It translates to CASSITGTPRDTQYF. This rearrangement joins TRBV19 to TRBJ2-3; perhaps TRBD1 as D (6 bases). The V and J ends lost 2 bases and 5 bases respectively, with 14 bases between them. The CDR3 contains 15 residues. Per the germline V gene, CDR1 is LNHDA and CDR2 is SQIVND (reference sequence). Variable domain in full (rest from reference TRBV19 and TRBJ2-3): DGGITQSPKYLFRKEGQNVTLSCEQNLNHDAMYWYRQDPGQGLRLIYYSQIVNDFQKGDIAEGYSVSREKKESFPLTVTSAQKNPTAFYLCASSITGTPRDTQYFGPGTRLTVL.

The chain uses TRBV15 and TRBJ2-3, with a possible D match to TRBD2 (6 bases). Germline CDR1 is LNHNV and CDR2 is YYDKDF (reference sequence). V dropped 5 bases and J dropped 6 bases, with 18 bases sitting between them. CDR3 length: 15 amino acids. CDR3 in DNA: TGTGCCACCAGCCCAGGCGGGGTCGCTACGGATACGCAGTATTTT. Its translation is CATSPGGVATDTQYF. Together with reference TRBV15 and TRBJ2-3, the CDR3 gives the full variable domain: DAMVIQNPRYQVTQFGKPVTLSCSQTLNHNVMYWYQQKSSQAPKLLFHYYDKDFNNEADTPDNFQSRRPNTSFCFLDIRSPGLGDTAMYLCATSPGGVATDTQYFGPGTRLTVL.

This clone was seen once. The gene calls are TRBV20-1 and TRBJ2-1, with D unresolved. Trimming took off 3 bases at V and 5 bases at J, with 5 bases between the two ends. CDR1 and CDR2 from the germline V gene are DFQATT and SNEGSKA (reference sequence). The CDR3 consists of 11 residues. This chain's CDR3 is CSARGHNEQFF. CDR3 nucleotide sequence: TGCAGTGCTAGGGGCCACAATGAGCAGTTCTTC.

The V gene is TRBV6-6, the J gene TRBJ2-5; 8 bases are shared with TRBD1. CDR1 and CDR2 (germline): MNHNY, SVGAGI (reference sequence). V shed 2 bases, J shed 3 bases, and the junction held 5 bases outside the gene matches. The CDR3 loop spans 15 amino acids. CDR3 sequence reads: CASSYPGQVEETQYF. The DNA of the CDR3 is TGTGCCAGCAGTTACCCGGGACAGGTGGAAGAGACCCAGTACTTC.

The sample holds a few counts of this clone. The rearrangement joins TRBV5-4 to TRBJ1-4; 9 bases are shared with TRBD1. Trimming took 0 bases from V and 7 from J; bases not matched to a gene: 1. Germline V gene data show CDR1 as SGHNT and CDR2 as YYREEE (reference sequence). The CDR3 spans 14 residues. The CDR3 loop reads CASSLGDRAEKLFF. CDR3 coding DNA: TGTGCCAGCAGCTTGGGGGACAGGGCTGAAAAACTGTTTTTT.

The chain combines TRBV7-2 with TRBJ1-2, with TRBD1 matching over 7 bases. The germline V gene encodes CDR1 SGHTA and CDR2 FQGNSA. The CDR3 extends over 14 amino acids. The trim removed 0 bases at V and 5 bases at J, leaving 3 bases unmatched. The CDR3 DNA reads TGTGCCAGCAGCTTAGCGCTCAGGGGGTATGGCTACACCTTC. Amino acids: CASSLALRGYGYTF. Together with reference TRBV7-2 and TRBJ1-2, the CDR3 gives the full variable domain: GAGVSQSPSNKVTEKGKDVELRCDPISGHTALYWYRQSLGQGLEFLIYFQGNSAPDKSGLPSDRFSAERTGGSVSTLTIQRTQQEDSAVYLCASSLALRGYGYTFGSGTRLTVV.

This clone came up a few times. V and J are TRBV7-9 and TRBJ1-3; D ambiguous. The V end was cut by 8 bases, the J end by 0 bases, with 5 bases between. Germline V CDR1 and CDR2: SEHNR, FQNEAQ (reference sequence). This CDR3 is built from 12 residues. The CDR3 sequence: CASGTSGNTIYF. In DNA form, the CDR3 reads TGTGCCAGCGGCACCTCTGGAAACACCATATATTTT.

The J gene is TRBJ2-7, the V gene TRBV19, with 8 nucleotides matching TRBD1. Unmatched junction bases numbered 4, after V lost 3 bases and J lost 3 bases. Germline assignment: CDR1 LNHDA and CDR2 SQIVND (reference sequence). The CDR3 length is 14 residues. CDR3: CASSIIGQGYEQYF. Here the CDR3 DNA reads TGTGCCAGTAGTATTATTGGACAGGGCTACGAGCAGTACTTC.